Below, 5 T cell receptor beta chains from the same sample are listed, as sequenced in a study of T cells in Graves' hyperthyroidism and ophthalmopathy (dated by TCRdb to the late 2010s). The protocol used for the library was multiplex PCR. Sequencing took place on an Illumina HiSeq 2000. Amplification of TCR beta CDR3 regions was carried out from RNA transcripts. The first round of RT-PCR for the TCR CDR3 was performed with the HTBI primer set and the Qiagen OneStep RT-PCR kit. TCRdb's own reprocessing of the public reads used fastp at Q25 and MiXCR and kept productive beta chains. CDR3 protein sequences are deduplicated, and each keeps its most common genes and DNA. For this sample the table gives about 400,000 distinct CDR3 sequences, of which about 14% were detected only once. 28% of the sample comes from the top ten. The sequenced sample was blood. The receptor set was obtained from a man in his forties or fifties with Graves' ophthalmopathy.

In this sample, this clonotype turned up many times. V usage is TRBV6-1 and J usage is TRBJ1-1; D remains unclear. V lost 3 bases and J lost 6, with 17 bases in between. The CDR3 consists of 15 residues. Germline assignment: CDR1 MNHNS and CDR2 SASEGT. CDR3 sequence (DNA): TGTGCCAGCAGTGAGCCCCGGCTAAGAGGCTCTGAAGCTTTCTTT. Amino acid sequence: CASSEPRLRGSEAFF.

This chain joins TRBV5-5 and TRBJ1-4; D is ambiguous. Germline V lookup: CDR1 SGHKS, CDR2 YYEKEE (reference sequence). This CDR3 comprises 14 residues. Trimming took off 3 bases at V and 7 bases at J, with 13 bases between the two ends. CDR3 loop: CASSSAGSSEKLFF. The CDR3 coding sequence is TGTGCCAGCAGCTCAGCGGGGTCGAGTGAAAAACTGTTTTTT. Together with reference TRBV5-5 and TRBJ1-4, the CDR3 gives the full variable domain: DAGVTQSPTHLIKTRGQQVTLRCSPISGHKSVSWYQQVLGQGPQFIFQYYEKEERGRGNFPDRFSARQFPNYSSELNVNALLLGDSALYLCASSSAGSSEKLFFGSGTQLSVL.

V gene TRBV2 combines with J gene TRBJ1-6; no reliable D call. The germline CDR1 and CDR2 sequences are SNHLY and FYNNEI. Trimming shortened V by 5 bases and J by 4 bases, and 9 bases separated the two germline ends. The CDR3 is 14 residues long. The CDR3 nucleotides read TGTGCCAGCAGTCGTCAGTTATATAATTCACCCCTCCACTTT. Translation: CASSRQLYNSPLHF.

This clonotype was detected ten times or more. CDR3 sequence: CASSWGGRAGYNEQFF. Here the CDR3 DNA reads TGTGCCAGCAGTTGGGGCGGGAGGGCCGGGTACAATGAGCAGTTCTTC. The chain recombines TRBV27 with TRBJ2-1, with TRBD2 matching over 9 bases. Germline trimming cut 4 bases from V and 4 bases from J; bases unmatched to any gene: 8. Germline V gives CDR1 MNHEY, CDR2 SMNVEV (reference sequence). The CDR3 length is 16 residues.

This clonotype was observed a handful of times. An end of the junction does not agree with germline; a read error may underlie this. The chain recombines TRBV2 with TRBJ2-7, with 11 bases identical to TRBD1. From germline, CDR1 is SNHLY and CDR2 FYNNEI. The CDR3 spans 15 residues. Written as DNA, the CDR3 is TGCGCCAGCAGCCAAGGACAGGGGGCGGCCTACGAGCAGTACTTC. It yields the protein CASSQGQGAAYEQYF.